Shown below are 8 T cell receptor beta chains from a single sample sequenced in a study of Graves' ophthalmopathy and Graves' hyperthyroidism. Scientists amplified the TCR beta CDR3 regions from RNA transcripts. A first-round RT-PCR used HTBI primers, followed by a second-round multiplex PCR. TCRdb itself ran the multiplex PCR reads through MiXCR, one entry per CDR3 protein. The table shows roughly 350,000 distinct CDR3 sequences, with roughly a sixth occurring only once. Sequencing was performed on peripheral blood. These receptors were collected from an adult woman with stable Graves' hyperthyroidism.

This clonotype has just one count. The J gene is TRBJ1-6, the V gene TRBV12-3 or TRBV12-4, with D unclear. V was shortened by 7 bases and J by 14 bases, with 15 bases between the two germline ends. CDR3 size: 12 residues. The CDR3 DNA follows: TGTGCCAGCACAGCCATGGGTCTAACCCTCCACTTT. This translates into CASTAMGLTLHF.

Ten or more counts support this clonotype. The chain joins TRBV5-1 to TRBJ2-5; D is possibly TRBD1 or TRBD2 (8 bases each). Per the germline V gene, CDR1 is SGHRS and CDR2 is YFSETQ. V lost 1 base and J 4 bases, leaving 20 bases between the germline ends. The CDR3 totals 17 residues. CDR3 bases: TGCGCCAGCAGCTTGAACCCCCAGGGGGCGGGAGGAGAGACCCAGTACTTC. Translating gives CASSLNPQGAGGETQYF.

The CDR3 sequence is CASSGTGGLGTEAFF. The CDR3 nucleotides are TGTGCCAGCAGTGGGACAGGGGGCTTGGGCACTGAAGCTTTCTTT. This rearrangement joins TRBV12-3 or TRBV12-4 to TRBJ1-1; 12 bases agree with TRBD1. This CDR3 spans 15 amino acids. V lost 5 bases, J lost 4 bases, and 5 bases stayed unmatched.

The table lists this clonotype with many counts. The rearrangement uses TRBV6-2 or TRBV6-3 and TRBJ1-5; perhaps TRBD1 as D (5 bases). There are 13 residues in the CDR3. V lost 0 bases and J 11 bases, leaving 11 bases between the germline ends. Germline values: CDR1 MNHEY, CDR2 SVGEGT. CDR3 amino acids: CASSYSSGRAQHF. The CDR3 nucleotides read TGTGCCAGCAGTTACTCATCAGGGCGAGCCCAGCATTTT.

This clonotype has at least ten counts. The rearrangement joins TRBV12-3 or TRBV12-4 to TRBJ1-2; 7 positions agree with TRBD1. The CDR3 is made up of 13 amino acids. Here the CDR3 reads CASGRTGDYGYTF. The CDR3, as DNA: TGTGCTAGTGGCAGGACAGGCGACTATGGCTACACCTTC.

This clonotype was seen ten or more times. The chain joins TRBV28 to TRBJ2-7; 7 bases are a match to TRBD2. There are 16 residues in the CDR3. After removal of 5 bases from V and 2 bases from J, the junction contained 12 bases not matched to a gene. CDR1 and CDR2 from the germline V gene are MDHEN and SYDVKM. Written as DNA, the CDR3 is TGTGCCAGCAGTATTCCTTGGGGAGGGAGAGCCTACGAGCAGTACTTC. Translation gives CASSIPWGGRAYEQYF.

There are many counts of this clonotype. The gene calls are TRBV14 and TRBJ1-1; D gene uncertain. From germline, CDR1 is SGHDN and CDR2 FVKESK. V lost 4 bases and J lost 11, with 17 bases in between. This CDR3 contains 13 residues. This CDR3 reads CASSRTGLHGAFF. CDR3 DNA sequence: TGTGCCAGCAGCCGAACCGGACTACACGGGGCTTTCTTT.

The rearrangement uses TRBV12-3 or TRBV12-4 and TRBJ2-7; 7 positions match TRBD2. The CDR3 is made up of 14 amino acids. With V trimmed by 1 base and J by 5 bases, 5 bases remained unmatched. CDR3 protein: CASSLGGGPHEQYF. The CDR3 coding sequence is TGTGCCAGCAGTTTAGGGGGAGGGCCTCACGAGCAGTACTTC.